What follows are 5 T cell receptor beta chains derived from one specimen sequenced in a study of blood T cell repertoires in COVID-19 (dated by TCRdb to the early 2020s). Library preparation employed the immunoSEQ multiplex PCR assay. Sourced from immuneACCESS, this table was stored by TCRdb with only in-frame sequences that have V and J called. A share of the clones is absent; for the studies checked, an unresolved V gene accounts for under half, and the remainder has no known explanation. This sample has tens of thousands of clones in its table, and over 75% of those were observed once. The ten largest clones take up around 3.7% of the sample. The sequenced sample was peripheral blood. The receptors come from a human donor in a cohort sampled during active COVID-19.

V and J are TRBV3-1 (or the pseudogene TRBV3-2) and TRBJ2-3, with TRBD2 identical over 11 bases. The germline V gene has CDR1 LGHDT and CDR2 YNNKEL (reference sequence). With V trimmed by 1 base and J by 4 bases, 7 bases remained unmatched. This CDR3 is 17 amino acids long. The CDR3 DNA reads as TGTGCCAGCAGCCAAGGTCACGTAGCGGGAGGGGCAGATACGCAGTATTTT. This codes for CASSQGHVAGGADTQYF.

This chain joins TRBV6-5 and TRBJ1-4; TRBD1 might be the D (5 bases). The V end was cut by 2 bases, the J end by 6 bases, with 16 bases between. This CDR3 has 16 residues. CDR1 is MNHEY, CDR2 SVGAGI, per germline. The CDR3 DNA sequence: TGTGCCAGCAGTTACGCGCGGGGGGAGGGCGATGAAAAACTGTTTTTT. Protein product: CASSYARGEGDEKLFF.

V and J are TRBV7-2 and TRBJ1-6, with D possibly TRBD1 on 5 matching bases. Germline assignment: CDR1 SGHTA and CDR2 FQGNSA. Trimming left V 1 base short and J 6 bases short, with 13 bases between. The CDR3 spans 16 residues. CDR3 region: CASSLDGTGPNSPLHF. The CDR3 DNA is TGTGCCAGCAGCTTAGACGGAACAGGTCCTAATTCACCCCTCCACTTT.

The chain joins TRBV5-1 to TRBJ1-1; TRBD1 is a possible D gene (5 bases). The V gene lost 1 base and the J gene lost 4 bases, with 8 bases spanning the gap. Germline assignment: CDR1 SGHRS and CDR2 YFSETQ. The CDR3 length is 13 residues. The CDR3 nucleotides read TGCGCCAGCAGCTTGTCTACAGGCACTGAAGCTTTCTTT. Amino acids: CASSLSTGTEAFF.

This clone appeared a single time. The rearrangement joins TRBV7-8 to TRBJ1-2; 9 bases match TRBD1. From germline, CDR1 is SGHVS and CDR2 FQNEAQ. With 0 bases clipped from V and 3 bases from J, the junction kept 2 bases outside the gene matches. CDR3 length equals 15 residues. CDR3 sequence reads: CASSLAWDRDYGYTF. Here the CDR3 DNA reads TGTGCCAGCAGCTTAGCGTGGGACAGGGACTATGGCTACACCTTC.